Each of the 15 T cell receptor beta chains below was sequenced from the same sample in a study of blood T cell repertoires in COVID-19. Here immunoSEQ multiplex PCR was the method, and the copy in TCRdb shows in-frame clones only, minus some. The sample shows about 89,000 clones, about 80% of them seen only once. Sequenced material: peripheral blood. Receptors were obtained from a man aged 70 or older with acute or convalescent COVID-19.

V and J are TRBV30 and TRBJ1-2, with 10 nucleotides matching TRBD1. The CDR3 sequence is 14 residues long. V gave up 1 base and J gave up 4 bases; unmatched junction bases: 3. From germline, CDR1 is GTSNPN and CDR2 SVGIG (reference sequence). CDR3 in amino acids: CAWSGDRGGYGYTF. The DNA for the CDR3 is TGTGCCTGGAGTGGGGACAGGGGTGGCTATGGCTACACCTTC.

The rearrangement links TRBV30 to TRBJ2-1; 7 bases agree with TRBD1. The junction had 24 bases not matched to a gene; V was cut back by 5 bases and J by 2 bases. CDR3 length: 20 residues. Per germline, CDR1 GTSNPN and CDR2 SVGIG (reference sequence). Here the CDR3 reads CAWGPQGGARIVVTYNEQFF. In DNA, the CDR3 is TGTGCCTGGGGACCCCAAGGGGGCGCGAGAATAGTAGTGACCTACAATGAGCAGTTCTTC.

The chain is built from TRBV7-2 and TRBJ1-4; D not certain. The germline V and J ends were trimmed by 3 bases and 7 bases, with 15 bases remaining between them. The germline CDR1 and CDR2 sequences are SGHTA and FQGNSA. This CDR3 has 15 residues. CDR3 DNA sequence: TGTGCCAGCAGCTTTAACGGACGCGGGTTTGAAAAACTGTTTTTT. Translating gives CASSFNGRGFEKLFF.

This clone has more than one count but fewer than ten. This sample also contains other DNA sequences that code for the same CDR3. The V and J genes are TRBV28 and TRBJ2-7; 11 bases align to TRBD2. Per the germline V gene, CDR1 is MDHEN and CDR2 is SYDVKM. The CDR3 runs to 15 residues. V gave up 5 bases and J gave up 3 bases; unmatched junction bases: 6. The CDR3 DNA sequence: TGTGCCAGCAGTCAAGGGACTAGCGGAAACTACGAGCAGTACTTC. It yields the protein CASSQGTSGNYEQYF.

The chain carries TRBV2 and TRBJ1-4, with a tentative D call TRBD1 (6 bases). This CDR3 has 17 amino acids. V was cut by 3 bases and J by 0 bases, with 14 bases left in between. CDR1 and CDR2 (germline): SNHLY, FYNNEI. The CDR3 DNA reads as TGTGCCAGCAGTGAGAAGACAGGCCTTGCAACTAATGAAAAACTGTTTTTT. Translated, it gives CASSEKTGLATNEKLFF.

This chain uses TRBV28 with TRBJ1-5; no clear D. This CDR3 has 14 amino acids. The V gene's germline CDR1 is MDHEN and CDR2 SYDVKM. V shed 1 base and J shed 5 bases, with 9 bases lying between them. The DNA for the CDR3 is TGTGCCAGCAGTTTATCTCGGGTTTATCAGCCCCAGCATTTT. Protein sequence: CASSLSRVYQPQHF.

The chain couples TRBV5-5 to TRBJ2-2; 13 positions agree with TRBD2. CDR1 SGHKS and CDR2 YYEKEE come from the germline V gene (reference sequence). The CDR3 is 19 amino acids. Trimming removed 0 bases from V and 0 bases from J; junction bases left unmatched: 5. CDR3 DNA sequence: TGTGCCAGCAGCTTGGGACTAGCGGGGGGCCGAGCGAACACCGGGGAGCTGTTTTTT. Protein: CASSLGLAGGRANTGELFF. Complete variable domain (other parts from reference TRBV5-5 and TRBJ2-2): DAGVTQSPTHLIKTRGQQVTLRCSPISGHKSVSWYQQVLGQGPQFIFQYYEKEERGRGNFPDRFSARQFPNYSSELNVNALLLGDSALYLCASSLGLAGGRANTGELFFGEGSRLTVL.

V and J are TRBV5-3 and TRBJ1-2, with D hard to call. TRBV5-3 is known as an ORF, though its function is uncertain. Trimming stripped 8 bases from V and 5 bases from J, with 13 bases between. The CDR3 consists of 12 residues. Written as DNA, the CDR3 is TGTGCCAGGGCCCGAACACCTTATGGCTACACCTTC. Translation: CARARTPYGYTF.

This chain joins TRBV4-3 and TRBJ2-1; possibly TRBD1 for D (7 bases). Per germline, CDR1 LGHNA and CDR2 YSLEER. Trimming stripped 0 bases from V and 0 bases from J, with 12 bases between. The CDR3 is 17 amino acids. The CDR3 DNA reads TGCGCCAGCAGCCAAGAAGCAGGGGGGAGCTCCTACAATGAGCAGTTCTTC. Translation: CASSQEAGGSSYNEQFF.

The chain carries TRBV7-2 and TRBJ1-3, with D uncertain. CDR3 length equals 17 residues. Germline lookup yields CDR1 SGHTA and CDR2 FQGNSA. V lost 5 bases and J 2 bases, leaving 19 bases between the germline ends. The CDR3 reads CASSPLPAGNAGNTIYF. The CDR3 region has the DNA TGTGCCAGCAGCCCCCTTCCGGCAGGCAACGCTGGAAACACCATATATTTT.

The gene calls are TRBV7-3 and TRBJ2-7, with 7 bases that match TRBD1. Germline loops: CDR1 SGHTA, CDR2 FQGTGA. The CDR3 totals 14 residues. Trimming took 5 bases from V and 2 from J; bases not matched to a gene: 6. CDR3 sequence reads: CASSPRQGPYEQYF. The CDR3 DNA follows: TGTGCCAGCAGCCCCCGACAGGGACCCTACGAGCAGTACTTC.

The chain couples TRBV7-3 to TRBJ1-3; the D gene is possibly TRBD1 (5 bases). The V and J ends lost 5 bases and 0 bases respectively, with 11 bases between them. CDR1 and CDR2 (germline): SGHTA, FQGTGA. This CDR3 has 15 residues. CDR3 in amino acids: CASSQPGISGNTIYF. CDR3 DNA sequence: TGTGCCAGCAGCCAGCCAGGGATCTCTGGAAACACCATATATTTT.

The chain couples TRBV18 to TRBJ1-1; no reliable D call. V gave up 4 bases and J gave up 6 bases, with 15 bases separating them. The germline CDR1 and CDR2 sequences are KGHSH and LQKENI. The CDR3 spans 14 residues. The chain's CDR3 is CASSRYEGEPEAFF. CDR3 bases: TGTGCCAGCTCACGATACGAGGGAGAGCCTGAAGCTTTCTTT.

This rearrangement joins TRBV20-1 to TRBJ1-2; 9 bases are a match to TRBD1. The CDR3 loop spans 17 amino acids. The germline V gene encodes CDR1 DFQATT and CDR2 SNEGSKA (reference sequence). With V trimmed by 3 bases and J by 6 bases, 17 bases remained unmatched. The CDR3 region is CSASWGNAGTGRDGYTF. The CDR3 DNA sequence: TGCAGTGCTAGTTGGGGTAATGCAGGGACAGGGAGGGATGGCTACACCTTC.

V is TRBV18 and J is TRBJ1-5; a possible D gene is TRBD1 (5 bases). Trimming removed 2 bases at V and 7 bases at J, with 21 bases between. The CDR3 totals 17 residues. The germline CDR1 and CDR2 sequences are KGHSH and LQKENI. The CDR3, as DNA: TGTGCCAGCTCACCATCCGAGAATGTCGGGGGTGGGCAGCCCCAGCATTTT. Amino acids: CASSPSENVGGGQPQHF.